The rows below give T cell receptor beta chains drawn from one sample of a study of T-cell reconstitution after alpha-beta-depleted transplantation in children. TCRdb re-called the PCR reads with MiXCR, one entry per CDR3 protein. This table has fewer than 350,000 distinct CDR3 sequences, 7.5% to 9% appearing once. The material was peripheral blood, obtained 360 days after TCRalphabeta/CD19-depleted stem cell transplant. All receptors come from a female patient younger than 10 who had a stem cell transplant for Fanconi anemia, so the T cells may come from the graft donor. Each CDR3 is given without its conserved first and last residue. A D gene is named only where the DNA matches it firmly.

NA	TRBV5-1	TRBJ2-7	ASRQGGYEQY
NA	TRBV19	TRBJ1-2	ASEGDGYT
TRBD1	TRBV29-1	TRBJ2-2	SVGTGRYTGELF
NA	TRBV4-3	TRBJ1-2	ASSHSGWGEEYT
NA	TRBV4-2	TRBJ2-5	ASSQVRVETQY
NA	TRBV15	TRBJ2-3	ATSRGEGEDTQY
TRBD1	TRBV27	TRBJ2-4	ASSLRTGGFVKNIQY
NA	TRBV3-1	TRBJ2-1	ASSLYWGNNNEQF
TRBD2	TRBV27	TRBJ2-3	ATSLLAGGRNTQY
NA	TRBV3-1	TRBJ2-5	ASSQDAGLETQY
NA	TRBV14	TRBJ2-5	ASSQDRLETQY
NA	TRBV7-2	TRBJ1-5	ASSLGMGQPQH
NA	TRBV5-1	TRBJ1-1	ASSPGPLNTEAF
NA	TRBV12-3/TRBV12-4	TRBJ2-1	ASSHGAYNEQF
NA	TRBV5-5	TRBJ2-1	ATSGGGYNEQF
TRBD2	TRBV20-1	TRBJ2-3	SARGPGTSGGTSTDTQY
NA	TRBV21-1	TRBJ2-5	ASSLLKETQY
TRBD1	TRBV7-2	TRBJ1-3	ASSPRTGGNTIY
TRBD2	TRBV6-5	TRBJ2-2	ASSYSGTRHTGELF
TRBD1	TRBV27	TRBJ2-2	ASSFGQAGELF
NA	TRBV6-2/TRBV6-3	TRBJ2-7	ASNGGTIYEQY
NA	TRBV5-1	TRBJ1-2	ASSPLGGIGYT
TRBD2	TRBV13	TRBJ2-3	ASSHGLIQREVTSRSTDTQY
TRBD2	TRBV6-5	TRBJ2-5	ASSYLGGRAWETQY
NA	TRBV6-2/TRBV6-3	TRBJ1-1	ASSYGWPGTNTEAF
NA	TRBV28	TRBJ1-5	ASSFLSQESQPQH
NA	TRBV11-2	TRBJ1-4	ASSLEAGTSTNEKLF
NA	TRBV12-3/TRBV12-4	TRBJ2-5	ASSSTSRGTQY
TRBD1	TRBV6-6	TRBJ2-3	ASSYETGPPYTQY
TRBD1	TRBV27	TRBJ2-5	ASSWQTGVGETQY
NA	TRBV11-2	TRBJ1-1	ASSLFRTDITP
NA	TRBV6-4	TRBJ2-3	ASSDSGGSTDTQY
NA	TRBV5-1	TRBJ2-3	ASSLGKGATQY
NA	TRBV12-3/TRBV12-4	TRBJ2-7	ASSLGTLISYEQY
NA	TRBV5-6	TRBJ2-1	ASSSSGPLADEQF
NA	TRBV20-1	TRBJ2-1	SALGGSSYNEQF
TRBD2	TRBV7-2	TRBJ2-2	ASSRTRGLGELF
NA	TRBV20-1	TRBJ2-5	SASHESVWEETQY
NA	TRBV10-3	TRBJ1-1	AIRGRGTEAF
NA	TRBV7-8	TRBJ2-7	ASSLVPGRRSYEQY
NA	TRBV20-1	TRBJ1-1	SAVWDGGTEAF
NA	TRBV12-3/TRBV12-4	TRBJ1-1	ASSLLSPESWSTEAF
NA	TRBV5-1	TRBJ2-5	ASRAWETQY
NA	TRBV29-1	TRBJ2-5	STSRGQETQY